The sequence of this T cell receptor beta chain was determined in a study of cytomegalovirus exposure and HLA in healthy donors. This clone was counted between two and nine times. Its target is not known. PCR was performed using 60 Vbeta and 13 Jbeta primers. Clones were sequenced by immunoSEQ multiplex PCR, and TCRdb holds only the in-frame ones, with some missing. Counted here are 18,000 or so clones, roughly 75% occurring once; the ten biggest clones make up less than 4.5%. Study outcomes and limitations: With later analysis, a missense DCLRE1C variant became linked to TCR beta V- and J-gene trimming. Reports indicated that the classifier achieved high specificity and sensitivity in diagnosing cytomegalovirus status.

The CDR3 is 14 residues long. Per germline, CDR1 GTSNPN and CDR2 SVGIG (reference sequence). Losses at the gene ends were 4 bases for V and 5 bases for J; bases not matched to a gene: 9. This clonotype was obtained from a man between 18 and 35 years old in good health and CMV-seronegative. V usage is TRBV30 and J usage is TRBJ2-7, with 9 positions matching TRBD1. Material for sequencing was PBMCs. This CDR3 reads CAWTGQGRKNEQYF. In DNA form, the CDR3 reads TGTGCCTGGACAGGACAGGGGAGAAAAAACGAGCAGTACTTC. The entire variable domain, with the rest obtained from reference TRBV30 and TRBJ2-7, is as follows: SQTIHQWPATLVQPVGSPLSLECTVEGTSNPNLYWYRQAAGRGLQLLFYSVGIGQISSEVPQNLSASRPQDRQFILSSKKLLLSDSGFYLCAWTGQGRKNEQYFGPGTRLTVT.